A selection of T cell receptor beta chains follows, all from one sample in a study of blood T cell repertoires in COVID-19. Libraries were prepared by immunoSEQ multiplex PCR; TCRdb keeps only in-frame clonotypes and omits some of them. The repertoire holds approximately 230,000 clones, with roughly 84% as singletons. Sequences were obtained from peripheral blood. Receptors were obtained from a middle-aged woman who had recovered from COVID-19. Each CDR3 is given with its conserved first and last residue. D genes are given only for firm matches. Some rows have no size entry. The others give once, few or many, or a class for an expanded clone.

CDR3 protein: CASSPATGYEAFF; CDR3 DNA: TGCGCCAGCAGTCCCGCTACAGGGTATGAAGCTTTCTTT; V gene: TRBV5-1; clone size: NA; J gene: TRBJ1-1; D gene: NA
CDR3 protein: CASSLTGAKNIQYF; CDR3 DNA: TGTGCCAGCAGCTTAACAGGGGCCAAAAACATTCAGTACTTC; V gene: TRBV11-2; clone size: NA; J gene: TRBJ2-4; D gene: NA
CDR3 protein: CASSFDRGQPQHF; CDR3 DNA: TGTGCCAGCAGTTTCGACAGGGGACAGCCCCAGCATTTT; V gene: TRBV28; clone size: NA; J gene: TRBJ1-5; D gene: TRBD1
CDR3 protein: CASSPWHSNQPQHF; CDR3 DNA: TGTGCCAGCAGTCCATGGCACAGCAATCAGCCCCAGCATTTT; V gene: TRBV2; clone size: NA; J gene: TRBJ1-5; D gene: NA
CDR3 protein: CASSEWGQKKPGPYNEQFF; CDR3 DNA: TGTGCCAGCAGTGAATGGGGACAGAAAAAACCTGGGCCTTACAATGAGCAGTTCTTC; V gene: TRBV2; clone size: NA; J gene: TRBJ2-1; D gene: TRBD1
CDR3 protein: CASSLARGQSGPYEQYF; CDR3 DNA: TGTGCCAGCAGCTTGGCGAGGGGGCAGTCGGGGCCCTACGAGCAGTACTTC; V gene: TRBV5-4; clone size: NA; J gene: TRBJ2-7; D gene: TRBD1
CDR3 protein: CASSKLNREPSNYGYTF; CDR3 DNA: TGTGCCAGCAGCAAACTTAACCGGGAGCCTTCTAACTATGGCTACACCTTC; V gene: TRBV27; clone size: NA; J gene: TRBJ1-2; D gene: NA
CDR3 protein: CASSLSGRSSYEQYF; CDR3 DNA: TGTGCCAGCAGCCTTAGCGGGAGAAGCTCCTACGAGCAGTACTTC; V gene: TRBV5-4; clone size: NA; J gene: TRBJ2-7; D gene: TRBD2
CDR3 protein: CASSLTGAFLTEAFF; CDR3 DNA: TGTGCCAGCAGCTTAACAGGGGCCTTTCTGACTGAAGCTTTCTTT; V gene: TRBV7-6; clone size: NA; J gene: TRBJ1-1; D gene: TRBD1
CDR3 protein: CASSLSENYGYTF; CDR3 DNA: TGTGCCAGCAGTTTATCAGAAAACTATGGCTACACCTTC; V gene: TRBV12-3/TRBV12-4; clone size: NA; J gene: TRBJ1-2; D gene: NA
CDR3 protein: CASSLDRAGNQPQHF; CDR3 DNA: TGTGCCAGCAGTTTAGACAGGGCGGGCAATCAGCCCCAGCATTTT; V gene: TRBV28; clone size: once; J gene: TRBJ1-5; D gene: TRBD1
CDR3 protein: CASSQEHGGATDTQYF; CDR3 DNA: TGCGCCAGCAGCCAAGAGCACGGGGGGGCCACAGATACGCAGTATTTT; V gene: TRBV4-1; clone size: NA; J gene: TRBJ2-3; D gene: TRBD2
CDR3 protein: CASRLPGGGEKLFF; CDR3 DNA: TGTGCCAGCAGGTTACCGGGGGGAGGTGAAAAACTGTTTTTT; V gene: TRBV6-5; clone size: NA; J gene: TRBJ1-4; D gene: NA
CDR3 protein: CASSQDAGVRTGELFF; CDR3 DNA: TGCGCCAGCAGCCAAGACGCGGGAGTGCGGACCGGGGAGCTGTTTTTT; V gene: TRBV4-3; clone size: NA; J gene: TRBJ2-2; D gene: TRBD2
CDR3 protein: CATSDSSGGNYNEQFF; CDR3 DNA: TGTGCCACCAGTGACTCTAGCGGGGGGAACTACAATGAGCAGTTCTTC; V gene: TRBV24-1; clone size: NA; J gene: TRBJ2-1; D gene: TRBD2
CDR3 protein: CASSGQLNEKLFF; CDR3 DNA: TGTGCCAGCTCAGGACAGCTAAATGAAAAACTGTTTTTT; V gene: TRBV18; clone size: NA; J gene: TRBJ1-4; D gene: NA
CDR3 protein: CSAAGLWEQYF; CDR3 DNA: TGCAGTGCCGCGGGGTTGTGGGAGCAGTACTTC; V gene: TRBV20-1; clone size: NA; J gene: TRBJ2-7; D gene: NA
CDR3 protein: CASSRGAVRGHHSGANVLTF; CDR3 DNA: TGCGCCAGCAGCCGAGGGGCCGTCCGGGGACACCACTCTGGGGCCAACGTCCTGACTTTC; V gene: TRBV4-3; clone size: NA; J gene: TRBJ2-6; D gene: NA
CDR3 protein: CASSLGQYITEAFF; CDR3 DNA: TGTGCCAGCTCACTAGGACAGTATATCACTGAAGCTTTCTTT; V gene: TRBV18; clone size: NA; J gene: TRBJ1-1; D gene: NA
CDR3 protein: CASSPLSLAGGSSYNEQFF; CDR3 DNA: TGTGCCAGCAGTCCCCTCTCGCTAGCGGGGGGGAGCTCCTACAATGAGCAGTTCTTC; V gene: TRBV28; clone size: NA; J gene: TRBJ2-1; D gene: TRBD2
CDR3 protein: CAWTEDYGKLFF; CDR3 DNA: TGTGCCTGGACAGAGGACTACGGAAAACTGTTTTTT; V gene: TRBV30; clone size: NA; J gene: TRBJ1-4; D gene: NA
CDR3 protein: CASSLWTDIDEQYF; CDR3 DNA: TGTGCCAGCAGCTTGTGGACAGACATCGATGAGCAGTACTTC; V gene: TRBV5-5; clone size: few; J gene: TRBJ2-7; D gene: NA
CDR3 protein: CASSSRTVNSPLHF; CDR3 DNA: TGTGCCAGCAGTTCCCGGACAGTTAATTCACCCCTCCACTTT; V gene: TRBV5-4; clone size: NA; J gene: TRBJ1-6; D gene: NA
CDR3 protein: CATSDETGSSYNEQFF; CDR3 DNA: TGTGCCACCAGTGATGAGACAGGGAGCTCCTACAATGAGCAGTTCTTC; V gene: TRBV24-1; clone size: NA; J gene: TRBJ2-1; D gene: TRBD1
CDR3 protein: CASSFGQAGITDTQYF; CDR3 DNA: TGCGCCAGCAGCTTTGGCCAGGCGGGGATCACAGATACGCAGTATTTT; V gene: TRBV5-1; clone size: NA; J gene: TRBJ2-3; D gene: NA
CDR3 protein: CAWRGQTSTGELFF; CDR3 DNA: TGTGCCTGGCGAGGGCAGACCAGCACCGGGGAGCTGTTTTTT; V gene: TRBV30; clone size: NA; J gene: TRBJ2-2; D gene: NA
CDR3 protein: CAWSRRGGSMNTEAFF; CDR3 DNA: TGTGCCTGGAGTCGCCGGGGAGGGTCCATGAACACTGAAGCTTTCTTT; V gene: TRBV30; clone size: once; J gene: TRBJ1-1; D gene: NA
CDR3 protein: CASRSLGGGQETQYF; CDR3 DNA: TGTGCCAGCCGCAGTTTAGGCGGGGGACAAGAGACCCAGTACTTC; V gene: TRBV27; clone size: NA; J gene: TRBJ2-5; D gene: TRBD2
CDR3 protein: CASAGGSGSYNEQFF; CDR3 DNA: TGTGCCAGCGCTGGAGGTAGCGGCTCCTACAATGAGCAGTTCTTC; V gene: TRBV7-2; clone size: NA; J gene: TRBJ2-1; D gene: NA
CDR3 protein: CASSAGQGGISEKLFF; CDR3 DNA: TGTGCCAGCAGCGCGGGACAGGGAGGTATTAGCGAAAAACTGTTTTTT; V gene: TRBV7-6; clone size: NA; J gene: TRBJ1-4; D gene: TRBD1
CDR3 protein: CASSVRGLGNTIYF; CDR3 DNA: TGTGCCAGCAGTGTGCGGGGGCTAGGAAACACCATATATTTT; V gene: TRBV25-1; clone size: NA; J gene: TRBJ1-3; D gene: NA
CDR3 protein: CAWSVRGGVAKNIQYF; CDR3 DNA: TGTGCCTGGAGTGTTCGTGGGGGGGTAGCCAAAAACATTCAGTACTTC; V gene: TRBV30; clone size: NA; J gene: TRBJ2-4; D gene: TRBD2
CDR3 protein: CASSLGLAGGSNEQFF; CDR3 DNA: TGTGCTAGCAGCTTAGGACTAGCCGGGGGATCCAATGAGCAGTTCTTC; V gene: TRBV7-7; clone size: NA; J gene: TRBJ2-1; D gene: TRBD2
CDR3 protein: CASSGRTGEGGTEAFF; CDR3 DNA: TGTGCCAGCAGCGGAAGGACAGGGGAAGGAGGAACTGAAGCTTTCTTT; V gene: TRBV7-2; clone size: NA; J gene: TRBJ1-1; D gene: TRBD1
CDR3 protein: CASSSDRDYTF; CDR3 DNA: TGTGCCAGCAGTAGCGACAGAGACTACACCTTC; V gene: TRBV28; clone size: NA; J gene: TRBJ1-2; D gene: NA
CDR3 protein: CASSQGNVVLRSYNEQFF; CDR3 DNA: TGTGCCAGCAGCCAAGGAAATGTAGTTCTACGCTCCTACAATGAGCAGTTCTTC; V gene: TRBV14; clone size: NA; J gene: TRBJ2-1; D gene: NA
CDR3 protein: CASSIDGRTTTKNEKLFF; CDR3 DNA: TGTGCCAGTAGTATAGATGGCAGGACAACTACAAAAAATGAAAAACTGTTTTTT; V gene: TRBV19; clone size: NA; J gene: TRBJ1-4; D gene: NA
CDR3 protein: CASSSPRTGGNSPLHF; CDR3 DNA: TGTGCCAGCAGTTCCCCCCGGACAGGGGGGAATTCACCCCTCCACTTT; V gene: TRBV6-2/TRBV6-3; clone size: NA; J gene: TRBJ1-6; D gene: TRBD1
CDR3 protein: CASSIEGQGYNEQFF; CDR3 DNA: TGTGCCAGTAGTATAGAGGGACAGGGTTACAATGAGCAGTTCTTC; V gene: TRBV19; clone size: NA; J gene: TRBJ2-1; D gene: TRBD1
CDR3 protein: CASSPREAVSYEQYF; CDR3 DNA: TGCGCCAGCAGCCCCCGAGAAGCGGTATCCTACGAGCAGTACTTC; V gene: TRBV5-1; clone size: NA; J gene: TRBJ2-7; D gene: NA
CDR3 protein: CAWSVNRAYEQYF; CDR3 DNA: TGTGCCTGGAGTGTAAACAGGGCCTACGAGCAGTACTTC; V gene: TRBV30; clone size: NA; J gene: TRBJ2-7; D gene: NA
CDR3 protein: CASSSRTSGGPLDTQYF; CDR3 DNA: TGTGCCAGCAGCTCCCGGACTAGCGGGGGCCCCTTGGATACGCAGTATTTT; V gene: TRBV7-3; clone size: NA; J gene: TRBJ2-3; D gene: TRBD2
CDR3 protein: CASSEGGSGGAYYGYTF; CDR3 DNA: TGTGCCAGCAGTGAAGGTGGATCAGGGGGCGCGTACTATGGCTACACCTTC; V gene: TRBV25-1; clone size: NA; J gene: TRBJ1-2; D gene: TRBD1
CDR3 protein: CASSQDVGTDRSYEQYF; CDR3 DNA: TGCGCCAGCAGCCAAGATGTAGGGACAGATCGGTCCTACGAGCAGTACTTC; V gene: TRBV4-1; clone size: NA; J gene: TRBJ2-7; D gene: TRBD1
CDR3 protein: CASSLVHGGGANEKLFF; CDR3 DNA: TGTGCCAGCAGTTTAGTCCATGGCGGCGGCGCTAATGAAAAACTGTTTTTT; V gene: TRBV28; clone size: once; J gene: TRBJ1-4; D gene: NA
CDR3 protein: CASSLLAPGTGAVLELFF; CDR3 DNA: TGTGCCAGCAGCTTGCTGGCCCCCGGGACAGGGGCCGTGCTAGAACTGTTTTTT; V gene: TRBV5-8; clone size: NA; J gene: TRBJ1-4; D gene: TRBD1
CDR3 protein: CAGSMQGGSSYEQYF; CDR3 DNA: TGTGCCGGAAGCATGCAGGGGGGTAGTTCCTACGAGCAGTACTTC; V gene: TRBV5-4; clone size: NA; J gene: TRBJ2-7; D gene: NA
CDR3 protein: CASKLQRGSYEQYF; CDR3 DNA: TGTGCCAGTAAGCTCCAGCGGGGCTCCTACGAGCAGTACTTC; V gene: TRBV19; clone size: NA; J gene: TRBJ2-7; D gene: TRBD2
CDR3 protein: CASSVYQRDEQFF; CDR3 DNA: TGTGCCAGCAGCGTATACCAGCGGGATGAGCAGTTCTTC; V gene: TRBV9; clone size: NA; J gene: TRBJ2-1; D gene: NA
CDR3 protein: CASSQDRGHSYEQYF; CDR3 DNA: TGCGCCAGCAGCCAAGATAGGGGGCACTCCTACGAGCAGTACTTC; V gene: TRBV4-3; clone size: NA; J gene: TRBJ2-7; D gene: TRBD1
CDR3 protein: CASSMRDARSEQYF; CDR3 DNA: TGTGCCAGTAGTATGCGGGACGCACGGAGCGAGCAGTACTTC; V gene: TRBV19; clone size: NA; J gene: TRBJ2-7; D gene: NA
CDR3 protein: CASSSGQGYPSIDNEQFF; CDR3 DNA: TGTGCCAGTAGTTCTGGACAGGGGTACCCTTCTATAGACAATGAGCAGTTCTTC; V gene: TRBV19; clone size: NA; J gene: TRBJ2-1; D gene: TRBD1
CDR3 protein: CASSRTSGGFNIQYF; CDR3 DNA: TGTGCCAGCAGCCGTACTAGCGGGGGGTTCAACATTCAGTACTTC; V gene: TRBV9; clone size: NA; J gene: TRBJ2-4; D gene: TRBD2
CDR3 protein: CASSLGTGGADTQYF; CDR3 DNA: TGCGCCAGCAGCTTGGGGACAGGGGGCGCGGATACGCAGTATTTT; V gene: TRBV5-1; clone size: NA; J gene: TRBJ2-3; D gene: TRBD1